This note documents a single TCR beta chain sequence. Its antigen is still unknown. The input lacks base qualities; no much larger clone sits a single base away. The sample belongs to a study of technical replicates of blood from a few donors (dated by TCRdb to about 2017). The method behind the library was the immunoSEQ multiplex PCR assay. TCRdb limited this immuneACCESS table to in-frame rearrangements with V and J called. A share of clones is missing; checked studies link under half to unresolved V genes, and the rest is unexplained. The sample table shows tens of thousands of clones, and about 96% are seen once. The ten largest clones represent 0.39% of the sample. Between the V and J ends, shortened by 4 bases and 3 bases respectively, the junction contains 10 bases. CDR1 SQVTM and CDR2 ANQGSEA were looked up in the germline V gene. The CDR3 runs 12 residues from the cysteine to the phenylalanine. Just the 36-base CDR3 DNA is kept, in frame starting at base 1.

The sequence was collected from a human donor in good health. Recombination joined TRBV29-1 with TRBJ2-7; 5 matching bases give a weak D call of TRBD1. Specimen: T cells isolated from PBMCs. The nucleotides are TGCAGCGTTGTTGGACACTACTACGAGCAGTACTTC. The encoded protein is CSVVGHYYEQYF.